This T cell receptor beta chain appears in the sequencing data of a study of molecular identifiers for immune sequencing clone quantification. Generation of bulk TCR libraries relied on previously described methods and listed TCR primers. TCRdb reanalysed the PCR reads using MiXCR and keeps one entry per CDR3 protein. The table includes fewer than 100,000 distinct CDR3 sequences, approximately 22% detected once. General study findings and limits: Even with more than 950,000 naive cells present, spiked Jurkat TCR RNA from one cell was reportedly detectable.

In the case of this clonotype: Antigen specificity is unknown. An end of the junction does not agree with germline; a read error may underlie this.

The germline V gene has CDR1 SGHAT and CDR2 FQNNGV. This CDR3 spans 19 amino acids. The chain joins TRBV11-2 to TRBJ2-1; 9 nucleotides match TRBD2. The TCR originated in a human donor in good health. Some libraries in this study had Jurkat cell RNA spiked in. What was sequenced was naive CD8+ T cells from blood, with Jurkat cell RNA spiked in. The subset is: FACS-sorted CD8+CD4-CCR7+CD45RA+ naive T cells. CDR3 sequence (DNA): TGTGCCAGCAGCTTAGATGGTTCTAGTAGCGGGAGCTCCCACAATGAGCAGTTCTTC. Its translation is CASSLDGSSSGSSHNEQFF.